The 17 T cell receptor beta chains in this list originate from one sample, sequenced in a study of control samples from healthy donors and cancer patients. Here immunoSEQ multiplex PCR was the method, and the copy in TCRdb shows in-frame clones only, minus some. The sample carries roughly 150,000 clones, 93% recorded once. The sequenced material came from blood. These receptors came from a man between 45 and 60 years old in good health.

This sequence joins TRBV6-6 and TRBJ1-3; D is unresolved. This CDR3 is built from 14 residues. Germline values: CDR1 MNHNY, CDR2 SVGAGI (reference sequence). V dropped 5 bases and J dropped 1 base, with 9 bases sitting between them. In DNA, the CDR3 is TGTGCCAGCAGTCGGCCGGGGTCTGGAAACACCATATATTTT. Translated, it gives CASSRPGSGNTIYF.

The V gene is TRBV5-1, the J gene TRBJ2-3; D is perhaps TRBD2 (5 bases). The CDR3 is made up of 15 amino acids. From germline, CDR1 is SGHRS and CDR2 YFSETQ. V lost 2 bases and J lost 2, with 12 bases in between. The CDR3 DNA sequence: TGCGCCAGCAGCTTCGAGGGAAGGGCCACAGATACGCAGTATTTT. Translated: CASSFEGRATDTQYF.

The CDR3 DNA sequence: TGTGCCAGCAGCCCTGGGACACCCGGGGAGCTGTTTTTT. It yields the protein CASSPGTPGELFF. The genes are TRBV28 and TRBJ2-2, with D tentatively TRBD1 (6 bases). Looked up from germline, CDR1 is MDHEN and CDR2 is SYDVKM. The CDR3 is made up of 13 amino acids. Trimming pared 6 bases from V and 6 bases from J, leaving 11 bases between.

The CDR3 reads CASSKGGTNTGELFF. The CDR3 DNA reads as TGTGCCAGCAGCAAAGGGGGAACGAACACCGGGGAGCTGTTTTTT. The gene calls are TRBV21-1 and TRBJ2-2. TRBV21-1 is flagged as a pseudogene. The CDR3 consists of 15 residues.

CDR3 protein: CASSLDQNSPLHF. The CDR3 nucleotides are TGTGCCAGCAGCTTAGACCAGAACTCACCCCTCCACTTT. J is TRBJ1-6 and V is TRBV7-9, with D hard to call. The V gene lost 1 base and the J gene lost 10 bases, with 8 bases spanning the gap. This CDR3 region has 13 residues. Germline V gene data show CDR1 as SEHNR and CDR2 as FQNEAQ (reference sequence).

This clone was seen a few times. Within the sample, other DNA sequences also encode this same CDR3. The rearrangement uses TRBV5-5 and TRBJ2-7, with 10 bases that match TRBD2. The CDR3 length is 16 residues. V lost 0 bases to trimming and J lost 2 bases; unmatched junction nucleotides: 5. The germline V gene has CDR1 SGHKS and CDR2 YYEKEE (reference sequence). The CDR3 is CASSLARLAGAYEQYF. DNA of the CDR3: TGTGCCAGCAGCTTGGCACGACTAGCGGGTGCCTACGAGCAGTACTTC.

The gene calls are TRBV6-6 and TRBJ2-2, with 7 bases identical to TRBD1. CDR3 length: 14 residues. The germline CDR1 and CDR2 sequences are MNHNY and SVGAGI (reference sequence). Trimming took 7 bases from V and 6 from J; bases not matched to a gene: 8. CDR3 region: CASTKDRVAGELFF. The CDR3 bases are TGTGCCAGCACCAAAGACAGGGTTGCCGGGGAGCTGTTTTTT.

The chain couples TRBV19 to TRBJ1-1; possibly TRBD1 for D (5 bases). Germline values: CDR1 LNHDA, CDR2 SQIVND (reference sequence). The V gene lost 8 bases and the J gene lost 5 bases, with 12 bases spanning the gap. CDR3 length: 12 residues. The CDR3 DNA sequence: TGTGCCAGTGCCGCAGGGTATACTGAAGCTTTCTTT. Protein sequence: CASAAGYTEAFF.

The chain carries TRBV6-4 and TRBJ2-6; 8 positions match TRBD2. The CDR3 is 18 residues long. Germline values: CDR1 MRHNA, CDR2 SNTAGT. The CDR3 reads CTTGSGGPGVYGANVLTF. The CDR3 DNA follows: TGTACGACCGGGTCGGGAGGGCCGGGAGTGTATGGGGCCAACGTCCTGACTTTC.

In its sample, this clone was seen once. The rearrangement links TRBV10-3 to TRBJ1-5, with no clear D. The ends were cut back, 8 bases at V and 4 bases at J, with 15 bases in the middle. Germline assignment: CDR1 ENHRY and CDR2 SYGVKD. The CDR3 is 14 residues long. CDR3 nucleotide sequence: TGTGCCATCCAGACCGAGCCTAGAAATCAGCCCCAGCATTTT. This gives the protein CAIQTEPRNQPQHF.

The chain's CDR3 is CASTRRGVGELFF. The CDR3 nucleotides read TGTGCCAGCACCCGGAGGGGGGTCGGGGAGCTGTTTTTT. This sequence joins TRBV5-6 and TRBJ2-2; either TRBD1 or TRBD2 may supply D (6 bases each). The CDR3 contains 13 residues. With 6 bases removed from V and 7 bases from J, the gap between germline ends came to 13 bases. The germline gives CDR1 SGHDT, CDR2 YYEEEE.

This chain links TRBV5-1 with TRBJ2-7; weak D call: TRBD1 (5 bases). Trimming pared 0 bases from V and 3 bases from J, leaving 16 bases between. This CDR3 is built from 16 residues. Germline CDR1 SGHRS, CDR2 YFSETQ. The DNA of the CDR3 is TGCGCCAGCAGCTTGGGTCAGGGCACTAAAATCTACGAGCAGTACTTC. It is translated as CASSLGQGTKIYEQYF.

The V gene is TRBV2, the J gene TRBJ2-4; D remains ambiguous. Between the trimmed V and J ends, which lost 5 bases and 0 bases, there was a span of 11 bases. Germline assignment: CDR1 SNHLY and CDR2 FYNNEI. The CDR3 totals 15 residues. The CDR3 nucleotides read TGTGCCAGCAGTAGGGAAGCCCTAGCCAAAAACATTCAGTACTTC. It yields the protein CASSREALAKNIQYF.

J is TRBJ1-1 and V is TRBV28; no clear D. V lost 8 bases to trimming and J lost 6 bases, with 10 bases between them. CDR1 is MDHEN, CDR2 SYDVKM, per germline. CDR3 length: 11 residues. This CDR3 reads CASRYGAEAFF. CDR3 nucleotide sequence: TGTGCCAGCCGATACGGGGCTGAAGCTTTCTTT.

J is TRBJ2-3 and V is TRBV7-3; TRBD1 matches 9 bases. The germline CDR1 and CDR2 sequences are SGHTA and FQGTGA. The J segment lost 5 bases and the V segment lost 4 bases, leaving 4 bases of the junction unmatched. This CDR3 is built from 14 residues. CDR3 residues: CASSSQGAKDTQYF. CDR3 sequence (DNA): TGTGCCAGCAGCTCACAGGGGGCCAAAGATACGCAGTATTTT.

This clone was seen just once. The V gene is TRBV19, the J gene TRBJ2-1, with 10 nucleotides matching TRBD1. V gave up 8 bases and J gave up 1 base; unmatched junction bases: 2. Germline CDR1 LNHDA, CDR2 SQIVND (reference sequence). The CDR3 runs 14 residues. The chain's CDR3 is CASVGQGSYNEQFF. CDR3 nucleotides: TGTGCCAGTGTGGGACAGGGGTCCTACAATGAGCAGTTCTTC.

The chain carries TRBV4-1 and TRBJ2-7, with D maybe TRBD1 (6 bases). Germline V lookup: CDR1 MGHRA, CDR2 YSYEKL. Trimming stripped 3 bases from V and 1 base from J, with 13 bases between. The length of the CDR3 is 15 residues. This chain's CDR3 is CASSHPGQWSYEQYF. CDR3 nucleotides: TGCGCCAGCAGCCACCCGGGACAATGGTCCTACGAGCAGTACTTC.